The clone carrying this T cell receptor beta chain was seen at least ten times. The junction does not match germline at one end; this may be a read error. The record originates from a study of spatial heterogeneity in lung cancer. The CDR3 contains 15 residues. Germline CDR1 and CDR2: SSHAT and FNYEAQ (reference sequence). TCRdb recomputed calls from the 5' RACE reads with MiXCR, one row per CDR3 protein. Altogether 28,000 or so distinct CDR3 sequences are present, 7.5% to 9.5% being singletons, with the ten largest covering approximately 35%. Sample time point: sample taken at primary tumor resection. Tumor, nontumor lung or frozen PBMC supplied whole RNA that was sequenced unsorted.

The sequence derives from a female donor with early-stage non-small cell lung cancer. Specimen: PBMCs, collected at surgery. The gene calls are TRBV7-7 and TRBJ2-5; possible D gene TRBD2, 5 bases. The CDR3 here is CASSLGPGGQETQYF. CDR3 DNA: TGTGCTAGCAGCTTAGGCCCAGGAGGCCAAGAGACCCAGTACTTC.